These 30 T cell receptor beta chains originate from one sample sequenced in a study of blood T cells in healthy people across ages. Sample-barcoded 5' priming and a J-beta primer mix drove a second PCR of 7 to 11 cycles. In TCRdb, the 5' RACE reads were re-called with MiXCR into one record per CDR3 protein. The sample holds just under 750,000 distinct CDR3 sequences, about 24% seen once. Sequenced: blood. Receptors originate from a man aged 65 to 79 in good health.

This sequence joins TRBV7-6 and TRBJ2-7; D might be TRBD1 or TRBD2, each matching 6 bases. The CDR3 runs to 13 residues. V lost 3 bases and J 6 bases, leaving 12 bases between the germline ends. Germline assignment: CDR1 SGHVS and CDR2 FNYEAQ. CDR3 loop: CASSFGGRGEQYF. The CDR3 DNA reads as TGTGCCAGCAGCTTTGGGGGGCGAGGCGAGCAGTACTTC.

In its sample, this clonotype was seen a few times. The genes are TRBV28 and TRBJ1-2; 9 nucleotides match TRBD1. The ends lost 8 bases at V and 0 bases at J; junction bases unmatched: 13. Germline-derived CDR1 and CDR2 are MDHEN and SYDVKM. The length of the CDR3 is 17 residues. The DNA of the CDR3 is TGTGCCAGCCGGTCTGGGACAGGGTTATTAGCTAACTATGGCTACACCTTC. Its protein product is CASRSGTGLLANYGYTF.

The chain couples TRBV7-8 to TRBJ1-3; no reliable D call. Trimming shortened V by 5 bases and J by 1 base, and 9 bases separated the two germline ends. Looked up from germline, CDR1 is SGHVS and CDR2 is FQNEAQ. The CDR3 length is 14 residues. For the CDR3, the DNA is TGTGCCAGCAGCCGCGGGATGTCTGGAAACACCATATATTTT. Encoded protein: CASSRGMSGNTIYF.

This chain uses TRBV7-3 with TRBJ2-3; 10 nucleotides line up with TRBD2. CDR3 size: 16 residues. J gave up 3 bases and V 5 bases, and 8 bases lay outside the gene matches. From germline, CDR1 is SGHTA and CDR2 FQGTGA. Written as DNA, the CDR3 is TGTGCCAGCAGCCCCTTCGGACTAGCGGAAACAGATACGCAGTATTTT. This translates into CASSPFGLAETDTQYF.

This clonotype was counted many times. The chain couples TRBV30 to TRBJ1-2, with D perhaps matching TRBD1 (6 bases). Trimming pared 7 bases from V and 5 bases from J, leaving 17 bases between. The germline CDR1 and CDR2 sequences are GTSNPN and SVGIG (reference sequence). The CDR3 has 13 residues. CDR3 nucleotide sequence: TGTGCCTCCTCTGGGGGGCTTGGGTATGGCTACACCTTC. It translates to CASSGGLGYGYTF.

In DNA form, the CDR3 reads TGTGCCAGCAGTTCAGGGAGAGGGCGAGCTTTCTTT. It codes for CASSSGRGRAFF. J is TRBJ1-1 and V is TRBV13, with D tentatively TRBD1 (5 bases). Germline V gene data show CDR1 as PRHDT and CDR2 as FYEKMQ (reference sequence). The CDR3 runs to 12 residues. V was pared by 6 bases and J by 10 bases, with 15 bases between.

This clonotype was counted a few times. The V and J genes are TRBV20-1 and TRBJ2-7; perhaps TRBD1 as D (5 bases). The germline V gene encodes CDR1 DFQATT and CDR2 SNEGSKA (reference sequence). V lost 1 base to trimming and J lost 4 bases, with 8 bases between them. CDR3 length: 12 amino acids. This CDR3 is CSARAQGYEQYF. The CDR3 region has the DNA TGCAGTGCTAGAGCTCAGGGATACGAGCAGTACTTC.

The chain uses TRBV10-2 and TRBJ2-3; D ambiguous. Trimming took off 0 bases at V and 3 bases at J, with 7 bases between the two ends. CDR1 and CDR2 (germline): WSHSY, SAAADI. The CDR3 has 14 residues. In DNA, the CDR3 is TGCGCCAGCAGTGAGTCAGTAGATACAGATACGCAGTATTTT. Translating gives CASSESVDTDTQYF.

With respect to this clonotype: At one boundary the junction diverges from the germline segment, which might be a read error. The genes are TRBV7-9 and TRBJ2-5; 9 bases are a match to TRBD1. This CDR3 comprises 14 residues. Germline V gives CDR1 SEHNR, CDR2 FQNEAQ (reference sequence). CDR3 region: CASSLGSGTGKEFF. In DNA form, the CDR3 reads TGTGCCAGCAGCTTAGGGTCCGGGACAGGGAAGGAGTTCTTC.

This clonotype was observed a handful of times. This chain links TRBV12-3 or TRBV12-4 with TRBJ2-4; no clear D. The CDR3 consists of 14 residues. The V gene lost 3 bases and the J gene lost 9 bases, with 15 bases spanning the gap. The CDR3 DNA sequence: TGTGCCAGCAGTTTCCGGGCCTCGGGTAGCATTCAGTACTTC. Translated: CASSFRASGSIQYF.

This chain links TRBV6-2 or TRBV6-3 with TRBJ1-2; 7 bases are shared with TRBD1. V trimming: 5 bases; J trimming: 7 bases; junction bases outside the gene matches: 10. Germline-derived CDR1 and CDR2 are MNHEY and SVGEGT. This CDR3 is 14 amino acids long. The CDR3 loop is CASSRSYRGPGYTF. CDR3 DNA sequence: TGTGCCAGCAGTCGCTCTTACAGGGGTCCTGGCTACACCTTC.

The chain has TRBV24-1 and TRBJ2-3, with D maybe TRBD1 (5 bases). The CDR3 is made up of 15 amino acids. Trimming removed 3 bases from V and 1 base from J, with 10 bases in between. The germline V gene encodes CDR1 KGHDR and CDR2 SFDVKD. CDR3 in DNA: TGTGCCACCAGTGATCTTAGCAGGGGCACAGATACGCAGTATTTT. It is translated as CATSDLSRGTDTQYF.

V and J are TRBV19 and TRBJ2-7, with unresolved D. The germline V gene encodes CDR1 LNHDA and CDR2 SQIVND (reference sequence). The CDR3 sequence is 14 residues long. The ends were cut back, 5 bases at V and 6 bases at J, with 17 bases in the middle. The CDR3: CASSPRGDSFEQYV. CDR3 coding DNA: TGTGCCAGTAGTCCCAGAGGCGACTCTTTCGAGCAGTACGTC.

The rearrangement links TRBV15 to TRBJ1-1, with 7 bases lining up with TRBD1. CDR3 length: 15 amino acids. V lost 0 bases and J lost 5; bases outside the gene matches: 6. Germline V gene sequence: CDR1 LNHNV, CDR2 YYDKDF (reference sequence). In nucleotides, the CDR3 is TGTGCCACCAGCAGAGAGCCAGGGGGGGGGACTGAAGCTTTCTTT. Its protein is CATSREPGGGTEAFF.

This clonotype was seen only a few times. The chain joins TRBV20-1 to TRBJ2-3; no clear D gene. The CDR3 consists of 10 residues. Trimming removed 8 bases from V and 3 bases from J, with 6 bases in between. CDR1 and CDR2 (germline): DFQATT, SNEGSKA (reference sequence). DNA of the CDR3: TGCAGTAACGTAACAGATACGCAGTATTTT. It encodes CSNVTDTQYF.

The rearrangement uses TRBV27 and TRBJ2-3; D is ambiguous. The CDR3 runs to 15 residues. Germline V CDR1 and CDR2: MNHEY, SMNVEV (reference sequence). Deletions cut 6 bases from V and 1 base from J, with 14 bases between. The CDR3 DNA follows: TGTGCCAGCAGCAACCCTAGGTGGGGCACAGATACGCAGTATTTT. Amino acids: CASSNPRWGTDTQYF.

This clonotype turned up a few times. The chain links TRBV20-1 to TRBJ2-3; the match to TRBD2 covers 7 bases. CDR3 length: 18 residues. CDR1 is DFQATT and CDR2 is SNEGSKA in the germline V gene (reference sequence). V was clipped by 5 bases and J by 3 bases; unmatched bases: 20. Written as DNA, the CDR3 is TGCAGTGCTGGGCACGGGGCTAGCGGAGGGGCCCTGACAGATACGCAGTATTTT. Encoded protein: CSAGHGASGGALTDTQYF.

This clonotype was picked up a small number of times. V is TRBV18 and J is TRBJ2-7; the D call may be TRBD1 or TRBD2 (5 bases each). Trimming shortened V by 3 bases and J by 0 bases, and 18 bases separated the two germline ends. Germline lookup yields CDR1 KGHSH and CDR2 LQKENI. The CDR3 consists of 17 residues. The CDR3 region is CASSPTGTVLSSYEQYF. CDR3 bases: TGTGCCAGCTCACCTACTGGGACCGTGTTAAGCTCCTACGAGCAGTACTTC.

This clonotype was detected only a few times. V is TRBV4-3 and J is TRBJ2-4, with D perhaps TRBD2 (6 bases). The CDR3 is made up of 15 amino acids. Per germline, CDR1 LGHNA and CDR2 YSLEER. Trimming took 0 bases from V and 6 from J, leaving 12 bases between them. CDR3 sequence reads: CASSQEGSGLNIQYF. The CDR3 nucleotides are TGCGCCAGCAGCCAAGAGGGTAGCGGTCTAAACATTCAGTACTTC.

The genes are TRBV12-3 or TRBV12-4 and TRBJ2-3; 8 bases map to TRBD1. This CDR3 has 15 residues. V lost 8 bases, J lost 1 base, and 8 bases stayed unmatched. The CDR3 nucleotides read TGTGCCAGCCATTCTTACAGGGGGGGCACAGATACGCAGTATTTT. It specifies CASHSYRGGTDTQYF.

This clonotype was counted only a few times. V and J are TRBV20-1 and TRBJ2-5; maybe TRBD2 (6 bases). Judging by the DNA end, TRBJ2-1 fits better; the J call may be wrong. CDR3 length equals 15 residues. The germline V gene encodes CDR1 DFQATT and CDR2 SNEGSKA (reference sequence). CDR3 coding DNA: TGCAGTGCTAGAGAGTTTAGCGGAAACTACAATGAGCAGTTCTTC. It translates to CSAREFSGNYNEQFF.

This chain uses TRBV6-2 or TRBV6-3 with TRBJ1-6; no clear D. The CDR3 length is 13 residues. CDR1 is MNHEY, CDR2 SVGEGT, per germline. V was pared by 6 bases and J by 8 bases, with 11 bases between. The CDR3 DNA sequence: TGTGCCAGCAGCCTCCTTCGGGATTCACCCCTCCACTTT. This gives the protein CASSLLRDSPLHF.

The chain employs TRBV3-1 and TRBJ1-2, with TRBD1 as a possible D gene (6 bases). V was pared by 6 bases and J by 4 bases, with 21 bases between. CDR3 length equals 16 residues. Looked up from germline, CDR1 is LGHDT and CDR2 is YNNKEL (reference sequence). This chain's CDR3 is CASSLWTESYLYGYTF. The CDR3, as DNA: TGTGCCAGCAGTCTGTGGACAGAATCCTACCTCTATGGCTACACCTTC.

Only a few counts were recorded for this clonotype. The V and J genes are TRBV12-3 or TRBV12-4 and TRBJ1-1, with no clear D. Trimming shortened V by 1 base and J by 1 base, and 7 bases separated the two germline ends. This CDR3 region has 14 residues. CDR3 sequence (DNA): TGTGCCAGCAGTTTAGTGAACAGGAACACTGAAGCTTTCTTT. Its protein is CASSLVNRNTEAFF.

This clonotype was found a few times. The chain combines TRBV7-3 with TRBJ2-1, with 12 bases aligning to TRBD2. The CDR3 sequence is 15 residues long. Germline CDR1 SGHTA, CDR2 FQGTGA. V lost 6 bases and J lost 7; bases outside the gene matches: 7. The chain's CDR3 is CASSRLAGESNEQFF. DNA of the CDR3: TGTGCCAGCAGTCGACTAGCGGGAGAGAGTAATGAGCAGTTCTTC.

This clonotype was seen only a few times. The chain couples TRBV4-3 to TRBJ2-1; the match to TRBD2 covers 7 bases. CDR1 and CDR2 (germline): LGHNA, YSLEER. Trimming at V came to 4 bases and at J to 10 bases, leaving 7 bases not matched to a gene. CDR3 length: 13 amino acids. The CDR3 DNA follows: TGCGCCAGCAGCCTCCTAAAGGGAGGGGAGCAGTTCTTC. The encoded protein is CASSLLKGGEQFF.

This clonotype occurred many times. This rearrangement joins TRBV28 to TRBJ2-3, with 11 bases lining up with TRBD2. CDR1 and CDR2 from the germline V gene are MDHEN and SYDVKM. Trimming removed 5 bases from V and 6 bases from J; junction bases left unmatched: 10. This CDR3 is built from 16 residues. CDR3 sequence reads: CASSPVAGGPRDTQYF. CDR3 in DNA: TGTGCCAGCAGTCCGGTAGCGGGGGGGCCTCGGGATACGCAGTATTTT.

V gene TRBV28 combines with J gene TRBJ2-4; D unclear. The germline V and J ends were trimmed by 2 bases and 3 bases, with 17 bases remaining between them. The CDR3 spans 17 residues. CDR1 and CDR2 from the germline V gene are MDHEN and SYDVKM. CDR3 region: CASSLVSLDFVKNIQYF. The CDR3 nucleotides read TGTGCCAGCAGTTTAGTATCGCTAGATTTTGTCAAAAACATTCAGTACTTC.

This clonotype appeared a few times. The rearrangement uses TRBV5-6 and TRBJ2-7, with D perhaps TRBD1 (5 bases). Germline assignment: CDR1 SGHDT and CDR2 YYEEEE. V lost 1 base and J 3 bases, leaving 11 bases between the germline ends. The CDR3 is made up of 14 amino acids. The CDR3 sequence is CASSLLGHRYEQYF. The DNA for the CDR3 is TGTGCCAGCAGCTTGTTAGGACACCGCTACGAGCAGTACTTC. Filled out from reference TRBV5-6 and TRBJ2-7, the complete variable domain reads DAGVTQSPTHLIKTRGQQVTLRCSPKSGHDTVSWYQQALGQGPQFIFQYYEEEERQRGNFPDRFSGHQFPNYSSELNVNALLLGDSALYLCASSLLGHRYEQYFGPGTRLTVT.

This clonotype showed up many times. V and J are TRBV18 and TRBJ1-5; 12 nucleotides align to TRBD1. The germline V gene encodes CDR1 KGHSH and CDR2 LQKENI. With V trimmed by 5 bases and J by 7 bases, 9 bases remained unmatched. The CDR3 is 16 residues long. CDR3 nucleotides: TGTGCCAGCTCATTATCCGGGACAGGGGGCGGCCAGCCCCAGCATTTT. It codes for CASSLSGTGGGQPQHF.